This T cell receptor (beta chain) was profiled in a study of blood T cell repertoires in COVID-19. Whole-study context: Acute and convalescent COVID-19 samples came from the United States, Italy and Spain. T cells, B-cell-depleted T cells, or PBMCs supplied cDNA or gDNA.

Per the original data handling: Cell counts per sample came from amplifying reference gene primers. Here immunoSEQ multiplex PCR was the method, and the copy in TCRdb shows in-frame clones only, minus some. V and J calls and clone size follow that table, whereas D and trimming were derived from the DNA. The sample holds 15,000 to 20,000 clones, under 95% seen once. The CDR3 has 15 residues. Germline values: CDR1 LGHDT, CDR2 YNNKEL (reference sequence). Trimming took 1 base from V and 7 from J, leaving 11 bases between them. The sequencing input was peripheral blood. The rearrangement links TRBV3-1 (or the pseudogene TRBV3-2) to TRBJ1-6; D gene ambiguous. This clonotype originated in a man aged 60-69 years with active COVID-19. CDR3 in amino acids: CASSQGKQQNSPLHF. In DNA form, the CDR3 reads TGTGCCAGCAGCCAAGGAAAACAGCAAAATTCACCCCTCCACTTT.